One sample yielded the 28 T cell receptor beta chains listed below, sequenced in a study of T cell responses to AZD1222 COVID-19 vaccine. Sequencing was performed with immunoSEQ multiplex PCR; in TCRdb, only in-frame clones are kept and a portion is missing. This sample has 90,000 or so clones, with approximately 89% found just once. This material consisted of peripheral blood, taken on day 0 of AZD1222 vaccination. The receptors stem from an adult in good health.

This clone has only a few counts. V gene TRBV15 combines with J gene TRBJ1-5; tentatively, D is TRBD1 (5 bases). Germline values: CDR1 LNHNV, CDR2 YYDKDF (reference sequence). The CDR3 sequence is 15 residues long. With 0 bases removed from V and 4 bases from J, the gap between germline ends came to 10 bases. The CDR3: CATSRDRRGNQPQHF. The CDR3, as DNA: TGTGCCACCAGCAGAGATAGGCGGGGGAATCAGCCCCAGCATTTT.

The chain recombines TRBV7-2 with TRBJ1-5; 12 bases align to TRBD1. The ends lost 4 bases at V and 6 bases at J; junction bases unmatched: 4. There are 15 residues in the CDR3. The V gene's germline CDR1 is SGHTA and CDR2 FQGNSA. The CDR3 sequence: CASSSGTGGGQPQHF. In DNA form, the CDR3 reads TGTGCCAGCAGCTCAGGGACAGGGGGCGGTCAGCCCCAGCATTTT.

The chain combines TRBV27 with TRBJ2-7; D unclear. Germline loops: CDR1 MNHEY, CDR2 SMNVEV (reference sequence). The CDR3 contains 16 residues. The V and J ends lost 8 bases and 2 bases respectively, with 22 bases between them. The CDR3 coding sequence is TGTGCCAGCTCGCGTTCCGGTTCGGCTAGTACCTACGAGCAGTACTTC. Its protein product is CASSRSGSASTYEQYF.

The genes are TRBV6-2 or TRBV6-3 and TRBJ1-4, with a weak D call TRBD1 (6 bases). Trimming removed 1 base at V and 7 bases at J, with 10 bases between. CDR1 and CDR2 from the germline V gene are MNHEY and SVGEGT. The CDR3 runs 14 residues. The CDR3 is CASSYFGGIEKLFF. The CDR3 DNA reads TGTGCCAGCAGTTACTTCGGGGGCATTGAAAAACTGTTTTTT.

The chain combines TRBV7-9 with TRBJ2-3; tentative D call: TRBD2 (7 bases). CDR3 length: 16 residues. Per germline, CDR1 SEHNR and CDR2 FQNEAQ (reference sequence). Trimming shortened V by 3 bases and J by 1 base, and 14 bases separated the two germline ends. The CDR3 DNA follows: TGTGCCAGCAGCTTTAGGGGGGGGACCGGCACAGATACGCAGTATTTT. This sequence encodes CASSFRGGTGTDTQYF.

V gene TRBV6-5 combines with J gene TRBJ2-3; 7 bases fit TRBD2. The V segment lost 2 bases and the J segment 2 bases; nucleotides outside the gene matches: 4. The CDR3 runs to 15 residues. Germline CDR1 MNHEY, CDR2 SVGAGI. The DNA of the CDR3 is TGTGCCAGCAGTTACGGGGACTATCACACAGATACGCAGTATTTT. Residues: CASSYGDYHTDTQYF.

This clone was seen a handful of times. The rearrangement joins TRBV5-6 to TRBJ2-7; 10 nucleotides align to TRBD2. Germline values: CDR1 SGHDT, CDR2 YYEEEE. The CDR3 extends over 15 amino acids. J gave up 1 base and V 2 bases, and 3 bases lay outside the gene matches. CDR3 protein: CASSFLAGESYEQYF. CDR3 bases: TGTGCCAGCAGCTTCCTAGCGGGAGAGTCCTACGAGCAGTACTTC.

V and J are TRBV5-1 and TRBJ1-1, with TRBD1 matching over 8 bases. CDR3 length equals 14 residues. V shed 4 bases, J shed 4 bases, and the junction held 6 bases outside the gene matches. CDR1 is SGHRS and CDR2 is YFSETQ in the germline V gene. The CDR3 bases are TGCGCCAGCAGCCTGGCAGACAGGGGCACTGAAGCTTTCTTT. Its protein is CASSLADRGTEAFF. Complete variable domain (other parts from reference TRBV5-1 and TRBJ1-1): KAGVTQTPRYLIKTRGQQVTLSCSPISGHRSVSWYQQTPGQGLQFLFEYFSETQRNKGNFPGRFSGRQFSNSRSEMNVSTLELGDSALYLCASSLADRGTEAFFGQGTRLTVV.

The gene calls are TRBV6-1 and TRBJ2-1; 8 bases match TRBD2. CDR1 and CDR2 from the germline V gene are MNHNS and SASEGT. The CDR3 is made up of 14 amino acids. Trimming took 3 bases from V and 7 from J; bases not matched to a gene: 5. CDR3 coding DNA: TGTGCCAGCAGTGATTGGCGGGAGGTTAATGAGCAGTTCTTC. Translation: CASSDWREVNEQFF.

The rearrangement links TRBV30 to TRBJ1-2; D gene ambiguous. Looked up from germline, CDR1 is GTSNPN and CDR2 is SVGIG (reference sequence). Trimming shortened V by 3 bases and J by 8 bases, and 13 bases separated the two germline ends. CDR3 size: 12 residues. Written as DNA, the CDR3 is TGTGCCTGGAGGGGCCAATCGAGGGGCTACACCTTC. It translates to CAWRGQSRGYTF.

The V gene is TRBV30, the J gene TRBJ1-2; D is possibly TRBD1 (5 bases). The V and J ends lost 5 bases and 6 bases respectively, with 16 bases between them. Per the germline V gene, CDR1 is GTSNPN and CDR2 is SVGIG (reference sequence). This CDR3 region has 13 residues. The CDR3 region has the DNA TGTGCCTGGCGCCGGGGGGGTACAAATGGCTACACCTTC. This codes for CAWRRGGTNGYTF.

This chain connects TRBV15 to TRBJ2-3; D is unclear. CDR3 length equals 12 residues. V shed 5 bases and J shed 6 bases, with 9 bases lying between them. CDR1 is LNHNV, CDR2 YYDKDF, per germline (reference sequence). CDR3 nucleotide sequence: TGTGCCACCAGCGGACCTGGGGATACGCAGTATTTT. Its protein is CATSGPGDTQYF.

The chain uses TRBV7-8 and TRBJ1-1, with unresolved D. The CDR3 extends over 14 amino acids. Germline V gene lookup returns CDR1 SGHVS and CDR2 FQNEAQ. V was shortened by 0 bases and J by 1 base, with 6 bases between the two germline ends. CDR3: CASSLARGNTEAFF. The CDR3 bases are TGTGCCAGCAGCTTAGCGAGAGGGAACACTGAAGCTTTCTTT.

This clone was observed once. The chain joins TRBV5-1 to TRBJ2-5; D unclear. V was cut by 2 bases and J by 2 bases, with 16 bases left in between. The CDR3 length is 16 residues. The germline V gene encodes CDR1 SGHRS and CDR2 YFSETQ. The CDR3 sequence: CASSFNPQPIQETQYF. The DNA of the CDR3 is TGCGCCAGCAGCTTCAATCCCCAGCCAATACAAGAGACCCAGTACTTC.

The V call is TRBV18, the J call TRBJ1-2; D gene uncertain. This CDR3 is built from 15 residues. Germline values: CDR1 KGHSH, CDR2 LQKENI. V shed 0 bases and J shed 8 bases, with 16 bases lying between them. The chain's CDR3 is CASSPPGIRLEGYTF. The CDR3 bases are TGTGCCAGCTCACCACCCGGGATTAGACTAGAGGGCTACACCTTC.

This clone was picked up one time. The V call is TRBV9, the J call TRBJ1-2, with no clear D. The germline V and J ends were trimmed by 4 bases and 3 bases, with 16 bases remaining between them. The CDR3 loop spans 15 amino acids. Looked up from germline, CDR1 is SGDLS and CDR2 is YYNGEE. This CDR3 reads CASSPTQSGDYGYTF. CDR3 coding DNA: TGTGCCAGCAGCCCTACCCAGAGCGGGGACTATGGCTACACCTTC.

The table lists this clone with a few counts. The chain joins TRBV5-6 to TRBJ2-7; the D is unclear. This CDR3 is built from 13 residues. The V gene's germline CDR1 is SGHDT and CDR2 YYEEEE. V gave up 0 bases and J gave up 1 base, with 5 bases separating them. CDR3 sequence: CASSLAGSYEQYF. In DNA, the CDR3 is TGTGCCAGCAGCTTGGCCGGGTCCTACGAGCAGTACTTC.

The V and J genes are TRBV19 and TRBJ2-2; 15 bases agree with TRBD2. Germline V gene sequence: CDR1 LNHDA, CDR2 SQIVND (reference sequence). Germline trimming cut 7 bases from V and 8 bases from J; bases unmatched to any gene: 11. The CDR3 consists of 17 residues. CDR3 protein: CASTPLWGTSGRGELFF. DNA for the CDR3: TGTGCCAGTACCCCACTTTGGGGGACTAGCGGGAGGGGGGAGCTGTTTTTT.

The chain couples TRBV19 to TRBJ1-5; the match to TRBD1 covers 8 bases. The ends lost 6 bases at V and 1 base at J; junction bases unmatched: 8. The CDR3 contains 16 residues. CDR1 is LNHDA and CDR2 is SQIVND in the germline V gene (reference sequence). The CDR3 bases are TGTGCCAGTAGAGAGCCGACAGGGGTGAGCAATCAGCCCCAGCATTTT. Translated: CASREPTGVSNQPQHF.

CDR3 residues: CASTPLGGVGNTIYF. Here the CDR3 DNA reads TGTGCCAGTACCCCCCTGGGGGGGGTCGGAAACACCATATATTTT. V is TRBV19 and J is TRBJ1-3, with D tentatively TRBD1 (5 bases). CDR1 is LNHDA and CDR2 is SQIVND in the germline V gene (reference sequence). V shed 7 bases and J shed 4 bases, with 17 bases lying between them. The CDR3 contains 15 residues.

This clone was observed a single time. The chain links TRBV28 to TRBJ1-1; D perhaps matches TRBD1 (6 bases). Between the trimmed V and J ends, which lost 9 bases and 0 bases, there was a span of 8 bases. This CDR3 has 12 amino acids. The V gene's germline CDR1 is MDHEN and CDR2 SYDVKM. CDR3 protein: CASGTLNTEAFF. CDR3 DNA: TGTGCCAGTGGGACATTGAACACTGAAGCTTTCTTT.

The J gene is TRBJ2-7, the V gene TRBV30, with no clear D. Deletions cut 2 bases from V and 5 bases from J, with 10 bases between. The CDR3 length is 12 residues. Germline V CDR1 and CDR2: GTSNPN, SVGIG (reference sequence). CDR3 bases: TGTGCCTGGAGTAACATGCTTAACGAGCAGTACTTC. Protein product: CAWSNMLNEQYF. The entire variable domain, with the rest obtained from reference TRBV30 and TRBJ2-7, is as follows: SQTIHQWPATLVQPVGSPLSLECTVEGTSNPNLYWYRQAAGRGLQLLFYSVGIGQISSEVPQNLSASRPQDRQFILSSKKLLLSDSGFYLCAWSNMLNEQYFGPGTRLTVT.

The chain carries TRBV7-9 and TRBJ2-5, with TRBD2 identical over 13 bases. The CDR3 runs 17 residues. In germline, CDR1 is SEHNR, CDR2 FQNEAQ (reference sequence). The V gene end was trimmed by 6 bases and the J gene end by 5 bases; junction bases not matched to a gene: 12. In nucleotides, the CDR3 is TGTGCCAGCAGGGATACTAGCGGGAGGGCCGGAGGGGAGACCCAGTACTTC. As protein: CASRDTSGRAGGETQYF.

The V and J genes are TRBV7-9 and TRBJ1-1; D gene unclear. Germline-derived CDR1 and CDR2 are SEHNR and FQNEAQ (reference sequence). Trimming took 1 base from V and 4 from J, leaving 13 bases between them. This CDR3 contains 15 residues. CDR3: CASSLVSGYVTEAFF. The CDR3 DNA is TGTGCCAGCAGCTTAGTTTCTGGGTATGTCACTGAAGCTTTCTTT.

The rearrangement joins TRBV19 to TRBJ1-2; 7 positions agree with TRBD1. CDR1 is LNHDA and CDR2 is SQIVND in the germline V gene (reference sequence). The CDR3 contains 14 residues. J was trimmed by 7 bases and V by 6 bases; bases with no gene match: 11. This chain's CDR3 is CASSRGTVERGYTF. The DNA of the CDR3 is TGTGCCAGTAGCCGAGGGACAGTCGAACGTGGCTACACCTTC. Using reference TRBV19 and TRBJ1-2 for the parts outside the CDR3, the full variable domain is DGGITQSPKYLFRKEGQNVTLSCEQNLNHDAMYWYRQDPGQGLRLIYYSQIVNDFQKGDIAEGYSVSREKKESFPLTVTSAQKNPTAFYLCASSRGTVERGYTFGSGTRLTVV.

J is TRBJ2-5 and V is TRBV11-2, with unresolved D. Deletions cut 0 bases from V and 9 bases from J, with 14 bases between. The germline V gene encodes CDR1 SGHAT and CDR2 FQNNGV. This CDR3 region has 14 residues. Written as DNA, the CDR3 is TGTGCCAGCAGCTTAGATCTAACGGTGGAGCCCCAGTACTTC. Residues: CASSLDLTVEPQYF.

This sequence joins TRBV28 and TRBJ2-3; 7 bases are shared with TRBD1. This CDR3 has 16 residues. Trimming at V came to 0 bases and at J to 0 bases, leaving 3 bases not matched to a gene. Germline V gives CDR1 MDHEN, CDR2 SYDVKM. CDR3 nucleotides: TGTGCCAGCAGTTTATGGACAGGGCCCAGCACAGATACGCAGTATTTT. It codes for CASSLWTGPSTDTQYF. The full variable domain, in which reference TRBV28 and TRBJ2-3 provide the parts outside the CDR3, is DVKVTQSSRYLVKRTGEKVFLECVQDMDHENMFWYRQDPGLGLRLIYFSYDVKMKEKGDIPEGYSVSREKKERFSLILESASTNQTSMYLCASSLWTGPSTDTQYFGPGTRLTVL.

This chain links TRBV19 with TRBJ1-2; D possibly corresponds to TRBD1 (6 bases). Germline V CDR1 and CDR2: LNHDA, SQIVND (reference sequence). The CDR3 spans 12 residues. V lost 4 bases to trimming and J lost 6 bases, with 9 bases between them. CDR3 protein: CASSTTGNGYTF. In DNA, the CDR3 is TGTGCCAGTAGTACAACAGGGAATGGCTACACCTTC. Looking up the rest from reference TRBV19 and TRBJ1-2 gives the full variable domain: DGGITQSPKYLFRKEGQNVTLSCEQNLNHDAMYWYRQDPGQGLRLIYYSQIVNDFQKGDIAEGYSVSREKKESFPLTVTSAQKNPTAFYLCASSTTGNGYTFGSGTRLTVV.